Detailed here is one TCR beta chain. Antigen unknown. Reverse transcription of all isolated RNA meant that expressed TCRB transcripts were sequenced. Reads from naive, central memory and regulatory T cell samples averaged approximately 3.7 million. Sequenced by immunoSEQ multiplex PCR; TCRdb stores in-frame clones only, minus some. This sample has a few hundred thousand clones, with less than 30% found just once. This specimen belongs to a study of beta chain features in type 1 diabetes. The CDR3 is 16 residues long. CDR1 and CDR2 from the germline V gene are SGHRS and YFSETQ. The J segment lost 3 bases and the V segment lost 1 base, leaving 6 bases of the junction unmatched. Study-wide findings and caveats: When VDJ junctions were examined, type 1 diabetes patients showed fewer insertions and more deletions. Moderate but significant shortening of TCRB CDR3s was recorded in all four CD4+ subsets from Type 1 diabetes patients.

This TCR derives from a woman aged 25 to 39 with type 1 diabetes. The source material was naive CD4+ T cells from blood. V usage is TRBV5-1 and J usage is TRBJ2-1; 8 nucleotides agree with TRBD2. The CDR3 DNA sequence: TGCGCCAGCAGCTTGATAAGCGGGAGTAACTACAATGAGCAGTTCTTC. Its protein is CASSLISGSNYNEQFF. The whole variable domain, filled in from reference TRBV5-1 and TRBJ2-1, reads KAGVTQTPRYLIKTRGQQVTLSCSPISGHRSVSWYQQTPGQGLQFLFEYFSETQRNKGNFPGRFSGRQFSNSRSEMNVSTLELGDSALYLCASSLISGSNYNEQFFGPGTRLTVL.